This TCR beta chain was profiled in a study of control samples from healthy donors and cancer patients. The data were produced by immunoSEQ multiplex PCR, yet TCRdb's version contains in-frame clones alone and is incomplete. This sample has about 120,000 clones; 85% to 95% occur once, and the top ten carry 0.58%. This CDR3 has 11 amino acids. Trimming removed 10 bases from V and 5 bases from J, with 11 bases in between. Per the germline V gene, CDR1 is MNHEY and CDR2 is SVGAGI. This TCR was sampled from a man of 80 years or more with head and neck cancer. The chain has TRBV6-5 and TRBJ1-2; D may be TRBD1 (5 bases). Sequencing was performed on PBMCs. The CDR3 DNA follows: TGTGCCACCAACGGGGGATATGGCTACACCTTC. Translated, it gives CATNGGYGYTF.